These T cell receptor beta chains were read from a single sample in a study of T cells in Graves' hyperthyroidism and ophthalmopathy. TCRdb re-derived calls from the multiplex PCR reads in MiXCR, one entry per CDR3 protein. The sample has roughly 700,000 distinct CDR3 sequences; around 15% are singletons. Input material: blood. The receptor source for this set is a young woman with Graves' hyperthyroidism. The CDR3 runs from the conserved cysteine through the conserved F or W. Fields, in order: D gene, J gene, clone size, V gene, CDR3 protein, CDR3 DNA. D genes are given only for firm matches. Not every row has a clone size; where given, it reads once, few, many or a size class.

>TRBD1|TRBJ2-2|-|TRBV19
CASSIRGQGARDTGELFF
TGTGCCAGTAGTATTAGGGGACAGGGGGCGCGCGACACCGGGGAGCTGTTTTTT
>TRBD1|TRBJ1-2|-|TRBV4-1
CASSQALTGGDYGYTF
TGCGCCAGCAGCCAAGCCTTGACAGGGGGCGACTATGGCTACACCTTC
>-|TRBJ2-1|few|TRBV24-1
CATSVYEQFF
TGTGCCACCAGTGTATATGAGCAGTTCTTC
>TRBD2|TRBJ2-7|few|TRBV27
CASSPAVTSGKYEQYF
TGTGCCAGCAGTCCCGCTGTGACTAGCGGGAAGTACGAGCAGTACTTC
>TRBD1|TRBJ1-1|many|TRBV3-1
CASRQQSSTGQAGLVNTEAFF
TGTGCCAGCAGACAACAATCCAGCACAGGACAGGCAGGTCTTGTGAACACTGAAGCTTTCTTT
>TRBD1|TRBJ2-1|many|TRBV28
CASSPRDRDNEQFF
TGTGCCAGCAGCCCCCGGGACAGAGACAATGAGCAGTTCTTC
>-|TRBJ1-5|few|TRBV6-1
CASTEQGRGGPQHF
TGTGCCAGCACCGAACAGGGCCGAGGTGGGCCCCAGCATTTT
>-|TRBJ1-5|many|TRBV19
CASSEGPQWYQPQHF
TGTGCCAGTAGTGAGGGCCCCCAATGGTATCAGCCCCAGCATTTT
>TRBD2|TRBJ2-2|many|TRBV2
CASSGTSANTGELFF
TGTGCCAGCAGTGGGACTAGCGCGAACACCGGGGAGCTGTTTTTT
>-|TRBJ2-2|many|TRBV7-3
CASSFLRGHGELFF
TGTGCCAGCAGCTTTCTCAGGGGCCACGGGGAGCTGTTTTTT
>-|TRBJ2-6|many|TRBV6-5
CASSYEGSGANVLTF
TGTGCCAGCAGTTACGAAGGGTCTGGGGCCAACGTCCTGACTTTC
>-|TRBJ1-6|-|TRBV15
CATTLGSSNSPLHF
TGTGCCACCACCCTGGGGAGTTCAAATTCACCCCTCCACTTT
>-|TRBJ1-2|few|TRBV18
CASSPFAPVRGNYGYTF
TGTGCCAGCTCACCTTTTGCACCTGTCAGGGGTAACTATGGCTACACCTTC
>-|TRBJ2-6|-|TRBV5-1
CASSPRDGSSGANVLTF
TGCGCCAGCAGTCCCCGGGACGGGAGCTCTGGGGCCAACGTCCTGACTTTC
>TRBD2|TRBJ2-1|many|TRBV2
CASSLNPGLATVIRGHEQFF
TGTGCCAGCAGCCTTAATCCGGGACTAGCGACTGTCATAAGGGGCCATGAGCAGTTCTTC
>-|TRBJ1-1|-|TRBV9
CASSPGGRMNTEAFF
TGTGCCAGCAGCCCAGGTGGACGGATGAACACTGAAGCTTTCTTT
>-|TRBJ2-3|few|TRBV7-2
CASSFQAFSGDTQYF
TGTGCCAGCAGCTTTCAGGCGTTTTCTGGAGATACGCAGTATTTT
>TRBD2|TRBJ2-3|many|TRBV11-2
CASSPGVLAGGWWGTDTQYF
TGTGCCAGCAGCCCAGGAGTACTAGCGGGAGGATGGTGGGGCACAGATACGCAGTATTTT
>-|TRBJ2-7|few|TRBV20-1
CSASSRGTYEQYF
TGCAGTGCTAGCAGCAGGGGCACCTACGAGCAGTACTTC
>-|TRBJ2-2|-|TRBV28
CASSLTAVPTGELFF
TGTGCCAGCAGTTTAACGGCGGTACCCACCGGGGAGCTGTTTTTT
>-|TRBJ2-7|few|TRBV27
CASSTGPASAYEQYF
TGTGCCAGCAGTACGGGGCCTGCGAGTGCCTACGAGCAGTACTTC
>TRBD2|TRBJ2-4|many|TRBV6-1
CASRRLAGPQSAKNIQYF
TGTGCCAGCAGACGACTAGCGGGTCCCCAATCAGCCAAAAACATTCAGTACTTC
>-|TRBJ1-4|-|TRBV19
CASSIGLGDAEKLFF
TGTGCCAGTAGTATCGGGTTAGGGGACGCTGAAAAACTGTTTTTT
>TRBD2|TRBJ2-7|-|TRBV29-1
CSVSGLAESSYEQYF
TGCAGCGTTTCCGGACTAGCGGAATCCTCCTACGAGCAGTACTTC
>TRBD1|TRBJ2-5|few|TRBV27
CASTSGTGVEETQYF
TGTGCCAGCACTTCGGGGACAGGGGTGGAGGAGACCCAGTACTTC
>-|TRBJ2-7|many|TRBV2
CASSGKWRQEQYF
TGTGCCAGCAGTGGAAAGTGGAGACAAGAGCAGTACTTC
>-|TRBJ1-4|-|TRBV10-1
CASSRGLQNEKLFF
TGCGCCAGCTCCCGGGGCCTTCAAAATGAAAAACTGTTTTTT
>-|TRBJ2-7|many|TRBV14
CASSQSPIHEQYF
TGTGCCAGCAGCCAATCTCCCATACACGAGCAGTACTTC
>-|TRBJ2-1|few|TRBV24-1
CATSDVSSPTYNEQFF
TGTGCCACCAGTGACGTTAGTAGCCCGACTTACAATGAGCAGTTCTTC
>-|TRBJ2-7|many|TRBV13
CASSVWLGEQYF
TGTGCCAGCAGCGTCTGGCTGGGGGAGCAGTACTTC
>-|TRBJ2-2|many|TRBV7-9
CASSSSNRDGELFF
TGTGCCAGCAGCTCGTCGAACAGGGACGGGGAGCTGTTTTTT
>-|TRBJ2-1|many|TRBV7-9
CASSLGSGRAPYNEQFF
-
>TRBD1|TRBJ2-7|many|TRBV18
CASSPATGGAYEQYF
TGTGCCAGCTCACCAGCGACAGGGGGGGCCTACGAGCAGTACTTC
>-|TRBJ2-1|-|TRBV7-3
CASSKAGYNEQFF
TGTGCCAGCAGCAAGGCAGGGTACAATGAGCAGTTCTTC
>-|TRBJ2-1|many|TRBV28
CASSLPGDIYNEQFF
TGTGCCAGCAGTTTACCGGGGGATATATACAATGAGCAGTTCTTC
>-|TRBJ2-7|-|TRBV6-1
CASSSRDTPINEQYF
TGTGCCAGCAGTAGCCGGGACACTCCGATCAACGAGCAGTACTTC
>-|TRBJ1-1|many|TRBV7-2
CASRTYTGFMNTEAFF
TGTGCCAGCAGGACATACACAGGTTTCATGAACACTGAAGCTTTCTTT
>-|TRBJ2-1|many|TRBV7-3
CASSYVGREQFF
TGTGCCAGCAGCTACGTCGGCCGTGAGCAGTTCTTC
>-|TRBJ1-1|few|TRBV5-4
CASSLAGGRKEEAFF
TGTGCCAGCAGCTTGGCCGGGGGAAGGAAGGAAGAAGCTTTCTTT
>-|TRBJ1-1|many|TRBV12-3/TRBV12-4
CASSLEAGFGTEAFF
TGTGCCAGCAGTTTAGAGGCCGGGTTTGGCACTGAAGCTTTCTTT
>-|TRBJ1-2|many|TRBV5-1
CASSLGQGGGYTF
TGCGCCAGCAGCTTGGGGCAGGGAGGTGGCTACACCTTC
>-|TRBJ1-2|-|TRBV20-1
CSARDPSPGYTF
TGCAGTGCTAGAGATCCGAGCCCAGGCTACACCTTC
>-|TRBJ1-4|-|TRBV20-1
CSASSPTYNEKLFF
TGCAGTGCTTCCTCCCCGACGTATAATGAAAAACTGTTTTTT
>TRBD1|TRBJ1-4|few|TRBV9
CASSVGEGGTGEKLFF
TGTGCCAGCAGCGTAGGAGAGGGCGGGACAGGAGAAAAACTGTTTTTT
>-|TRBJ2-7|-|TRBV7-9
CASSFAQGWAEQYF
TGTGCCAGCAGCTTCGCGCAGGGGTGGGCCGAGCAGTACTTC
>TRBD1|TRBJ1-5|few|TRBV28
CASFTGTGGKPQHF
TGTGCCAGCTTTACCGGGACAGGGGGCAAGCCCCAGCATTTT
>-|TRBJ2-1|many|TRBV11-2
CASSVGGAEGEQFF
TGTGCCAGCAGCGTAGGGGGAGCGGAGGGGGAGCAGTTCTTC
>-|TRBJ2-3|many|TRBV6-2/TRBV6-3
CASRKTSSTDTQYF
TGTGCCAGCAGAAAAACTAGCAGCACAGATACGCAGTATTTT
>TRBD2|TRBJ2-1|-|TRBV12-3/TRBV12-4
CASGELAGNEQFF
TGTGCCAGCGGAGAACTAGCGGGAAATGAGCAGTTCTTC
>-|TRBJ2-7|many|TRBV28
CASSLWTWKEGAYEQYF
TGTGCCAGCAGTTTATGGACATGGAAGGAGGGGGCCTACGAGCAGTACTTC
>-|TRBJ1-1|-|TRBV7-8
CASRSGGASTEAFF
TGTGCCAGCAGGTCTGGGGGAGCCAGCACTGAAGCTTTCTTT